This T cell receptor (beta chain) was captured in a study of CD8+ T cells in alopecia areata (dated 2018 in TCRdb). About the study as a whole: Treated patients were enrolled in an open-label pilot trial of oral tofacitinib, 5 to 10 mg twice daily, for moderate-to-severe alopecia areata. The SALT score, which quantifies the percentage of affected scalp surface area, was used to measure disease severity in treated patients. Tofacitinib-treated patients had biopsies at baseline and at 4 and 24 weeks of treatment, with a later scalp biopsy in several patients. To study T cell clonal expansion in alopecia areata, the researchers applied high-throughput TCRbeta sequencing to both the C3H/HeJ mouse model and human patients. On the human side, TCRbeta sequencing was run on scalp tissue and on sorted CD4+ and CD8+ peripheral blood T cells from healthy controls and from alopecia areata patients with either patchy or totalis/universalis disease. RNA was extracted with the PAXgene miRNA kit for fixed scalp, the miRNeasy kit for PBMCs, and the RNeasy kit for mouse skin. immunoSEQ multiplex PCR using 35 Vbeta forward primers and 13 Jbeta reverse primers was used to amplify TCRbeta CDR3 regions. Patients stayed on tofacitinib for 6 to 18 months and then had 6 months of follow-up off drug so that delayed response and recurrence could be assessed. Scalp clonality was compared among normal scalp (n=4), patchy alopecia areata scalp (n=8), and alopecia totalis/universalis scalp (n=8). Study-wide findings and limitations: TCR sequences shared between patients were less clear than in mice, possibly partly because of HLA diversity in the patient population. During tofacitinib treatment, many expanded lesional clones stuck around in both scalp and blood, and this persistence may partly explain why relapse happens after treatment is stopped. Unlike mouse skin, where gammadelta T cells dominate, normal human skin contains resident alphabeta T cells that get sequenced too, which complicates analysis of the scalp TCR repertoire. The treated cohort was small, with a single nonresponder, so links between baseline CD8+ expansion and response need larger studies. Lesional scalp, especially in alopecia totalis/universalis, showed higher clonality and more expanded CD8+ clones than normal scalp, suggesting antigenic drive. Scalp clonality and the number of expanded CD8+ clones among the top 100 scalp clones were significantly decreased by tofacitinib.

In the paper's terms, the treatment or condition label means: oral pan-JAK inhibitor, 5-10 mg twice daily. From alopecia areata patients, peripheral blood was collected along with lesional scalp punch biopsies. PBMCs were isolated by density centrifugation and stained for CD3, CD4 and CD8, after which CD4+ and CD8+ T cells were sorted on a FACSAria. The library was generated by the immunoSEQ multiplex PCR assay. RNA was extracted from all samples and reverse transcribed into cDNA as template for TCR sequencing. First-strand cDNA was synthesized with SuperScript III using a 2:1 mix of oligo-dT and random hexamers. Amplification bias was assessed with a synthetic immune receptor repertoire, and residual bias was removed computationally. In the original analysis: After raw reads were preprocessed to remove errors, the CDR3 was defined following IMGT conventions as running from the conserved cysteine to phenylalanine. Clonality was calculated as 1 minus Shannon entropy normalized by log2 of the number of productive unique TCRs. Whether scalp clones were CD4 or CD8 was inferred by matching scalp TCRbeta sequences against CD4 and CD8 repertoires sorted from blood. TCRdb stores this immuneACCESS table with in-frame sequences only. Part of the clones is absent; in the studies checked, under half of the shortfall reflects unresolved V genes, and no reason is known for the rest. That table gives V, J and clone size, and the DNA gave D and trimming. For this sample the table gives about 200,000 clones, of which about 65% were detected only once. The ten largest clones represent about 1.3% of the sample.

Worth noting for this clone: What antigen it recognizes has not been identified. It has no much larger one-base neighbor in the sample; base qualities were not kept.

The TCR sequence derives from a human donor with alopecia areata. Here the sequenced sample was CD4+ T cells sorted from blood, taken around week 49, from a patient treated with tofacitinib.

The DNA is TGCGCCAGCAGCTTCAACAGCCCGAACACTGAAGCTTTCTTT. Its protein reads: CASSFNSPNTEAFF. Recombination connected TRBV5-1 to TRBJ1-1, with the D gene not confidently named. A distance of 9 bases separates the germline ends of V and J, which lose 2 bases and 1 base respectively. Via the germline V gene, CDR1 is SGHRS and CDR2 YFSETQ. Spanning cysteine to phenylalanine, the CDR3 consists of 14 amino acids. Just the 42-base CDR3 DNA is kept, in frame starting at base 1.